This T cell receptor (beta chain) was captured in a study of cytomegalovirus exposure and HLA in healthy donors (dated by TCRdb to about 2017). Looking at the study overall: An earlier analysis of roughly 500 of the donors reported approximately 260 Gb of sequence data and around 100 million unique TCR beta sequences obtained from about 179 million T cells. In addition to the first cohort of hundreds of subjects, a separate validation cohort of 100 to 150 different subjects was used. Rather than drawing on any new phenotypic data, the later analysis identified candidate immune exposures from TCR beta sequences and the way those sequences occurred across donors. About five DR-DQ haplotypes were treated as single units for association and clustering because of strong linkage in the cohort. Approximately 300 gigabases of sequencing data and tens of millions of unique TCR sequences were included in an early release covering 550 to 650 HLA-typed donors. Every discovery cohort repertoire had been produced on one sequencing platform. Among some 410 genotyped donors of the cohort, an average of about 220,000 unique TCR beta nucleotide sequences was sequenced per donor, of which about 20% were non-productive. In a later genetic analysis, genome-wide SNP genotypes for about 65% of the roughly 700 donors were used, and that subset was treated as a discovery cohort. Among the roughly 400 genotyped donors, around 81% belonged to the genetic ancestry cluster associated with self-reported Caucasian donors. Donor age, sex, ethnicity and CMV serostatus were collected together with the repertoire data. The aim of the study was to test whether cataloging public T cell receptors could identify signatures of past pathogen exposure. The T cell repertoires of 550 to 850 subjects were profiled by immunosequencing and related to cytomegalovirus serostatus. The number of typed donors differed by locus: about 620-640 for A, B, C, DRB1 and DQB1; 500 to 550 for DQA1; around 610 for DPA1; and 400 to 480 for DPB1. High-throughput TCR immunosequencing, statistical association of individual TCRs with disease status, and machine learning were combined to predict cytomegalovirus infection status. HLA typing covered class I and class II loci at four-digit resolution. To study patterns of TCR occurrence, a later analysis re-analyzed previously published TCR beta repertoires from more than 550 donors and added high-resolution HLA genotyping. An earlier analysis of about 600 of the donors used high-throughput TCR beta sequencing to judge whether each TCR beta V gene segment behaved as functional or pseudogenic. The research as a whole found: Linkage disequilibrium might explain the correlated functional status among segregating V segments, but an unknown experimental factor could not be excluded. At a false discovery rate of 0.05, a later analysis linked approximately 18,000 TCR beta sequences to specific HLA alleles. In vitro tests confirmed that three of the cytomegalovirus-associated TCR beta chains recognize cytomegalovirus antigens. In a later analysis, HLA-associated TCR beta chains showed more clonal expansion and lower generation probabilities than non-associated chains that were equally common. This cohort had only TCR beta chains sequenced, and the lack of alpha or paired-chain data limited which features could be detected. A later analysis found that TCR association rates varied across HLA loci, with DRB1 alleles showing the most associated TCRs and HLA-C alleles the fewest. The sequencing pipeline was judged likely to have produced a cluster of highly shared sequence variants as a technical artifact. An association between a missense DCLRE1C variant and V-gene and J-gene trimming of TCR beta chains was found in a later genetic analysis and replicated in an independent cohort. The authors suggested that the approach could potentially be extended to other disease states and immunological phenotypes. Because HLA typing was missing for some donors at each locus, association tests included only the typed subset. Presence/absence analyses assumed roughly uniform sequencing depth across donors, an assumption that may not hold. When HLA alleles, especially DR and DQ, strongly co-occurred, attributing TCR associations to individual alleles was difficult. A further reported finding was that TCR beta sequences accurately predicted the HLA-A and HLA-B alleles for most subjects in the first cohort. The classifier was reported to diagnose cytomegalovirus status with high specificity and sensitivity in both the original and validation cohorts. CMV serostatus was the only immune exposure information available for the cohort. Several of the top co-occurrence clusters appeared to be linked to parvovirus B19, influenza, CMV and Epstein-Barr virus, according to a later analysis. In an earlier analysis of 587 of the donors, most TCR beta V segments appeared in productive rearrangements about 90% or about 30% of the time, broadly matching IMGT annotations. A later analysis found that most CMV-associated TCR beta chains appeared HLA-restricted, with HLA associations seemingly driven largely by CMV exposure. The study gave a list of 150 to 200 TCR beta chains associated with cytomegalovirus. Compared with the roughly 700-donor mean, donors in an Asian-associated ancestry cluster had fewer N-insertions in productive TCRs, according to a later genetic analysis. Most TCR sequences were seen in very few donors, while some public TCRs were found in many individuals. Because counts were too low, around 17 rarely observed V segments, including chromosome 9 orphons, were left out of the earlier analysis of roughly 600 of the donors. Some IMGT-functional V segments, including TRBV6-2 and TRBV6-3, could not be told apart with the 87-base-pair reads, so those segments were excluded.

In total, approximately 690 healthy bone marrow donors made up the cohort. All cohort members were sampled while nominally healthy, although unrecorded immune exposures were likely present. The donor tested CMV seronegative and was one of the 352 seronegative cohort members. Each donor provided a peripheral blood sample, and peripheral blood mononuclear cells were used for TCR beta sequencing. The Qiagen DNeasy Blood Extraction Kit was used to extract genomic DNA from the blood cell samples. The library was obtained by the immunoSEQ multiplex PCR assay. For the multiplex PCR, a mixture combining 60 forward primers for TCR Vbeta segments and 13 reverse primers for TCR Jbeta segments was used. Amplification of the CDR3 region of rearranged TCR beta genes was performed with a multiplex PCR assay on genomic DNA. The Illumina HiSeq System was used to sequence the amplified TCR beta libraries as 87-base-pair reads. The original methods were these. Across the 500 to 700 repertoires, a later analysis counted roughly 84 million unique TCR beta chains, some 11 million of which were shared by at least two donors. Raw reads were error-corrected and collapsed into unique sequences by a nearest-neighbor algorithm in which closely related sequences were merged to remove PCR and sequencing errors. V, D and J gene segments were assigned by aligning CDR3 sequences to IMGT reference sequences. For a sequence to be retained, a match of at least six nucleotides was required to both a V gene segment and a J gene segment. A rearrangement was called productive if the CDR3 had no stop codons and remained in frame with V and J, and every other rearrangement was called non-productive. CDR3 was defined according to IMGT convention as the region running from the second conserved V-encoded cysteine to the conserved J-encoded phenylalanine. Sequences without an unambiguous match to a single V gene segment were excluded from the earlier analysis of a few hundred of the donors. In an earlier analysis of approximately 590 of the donors, V segments were called functional above 56.7% productive rearrangements and were called segregating when the between-donor standard deviation exceeded 5%. To diagnose cytomegalovirus status from the catalog of TCR beta chain sequences, a statistical classification framework was built. In a later analysis, V and J genes were assigned by comparing TCR nucleotide sequences against IMGT/GENE-DB human TR gene sequences. Using the TCRdist pipeline, a later analysis assigned CDR3 sequences along with most-parsimonious VDJ recombination scenarios. In a later analysis, every TCR beta chain was defined by the combination of its CDR3 amino acid sequence and its V-gene family, and reads without a unique V-gene family were dropped. As a way to deal with suspected cross-contamination and a sequencing artifact, a later analysis dropped roughly 620 nucleotide sequences that were highly shared and had low generation probability. In a later analysis, a clonal expansion index was calculated for each public chain from normalized within-repertoire ranks of inferred template counts. In a later analysis, generation probabilities were computed with a VDJ recombination model fitted to out-of-frame rearrangements, and the resulting probabilities were checked against IGoR. In a later analysis, TCR-TCR, TCR-HLA and TCR-CMV co-occurrence was scored with hypergeometric tests, and a repertoire-size bias correction was applied to TCR pairs. In a later analysis, false discovery rates were estimated by permuting HLA or CMV assignments 20 times. In a later analysis, co-occurring TCRs were grouped using DBSCAN, and TCRdist sequence similarity was added for clustering within HLA-allele-positive subsets. For co-occurrence clustering, repertoires with fewer than 30,000 or more than 120,000 public chains were excluded, along with several repertoires with anomalous nucleotide sharing. TCRdb's version of the immuneACCESS table is confined to in-frame rearrangements and falls short of the full clone set. An unresolved V gene accounts for under half of the shortfall where checked; the remainder is of unknown origin. That table furnishes V, J and clone size, whereas the DNA furnished D and trimming. In this sample the table shows under 85,000 clones, around 80% of which occur a single time. Roughly 4% of the sample comes from the top ten.

Taken from the germline V gene, the CDR1 and CDR2 loops are SGDLS and YYNGEE. The CDR3 holds 14 amino acids from the cysteine to the phenylalanine. Solely the CDR3 DNA is kept, with 42 bases framed from the first base. V sheds 6 bases and J sheds 1 base, leaving 13 bases between their ends. Notes on this clone: No antigen is known for it. Within one base of it there is no much larger clone, and no base qualities were kept.

This sequence originates from a woman aged 30 to 39 in good health and CMV-seronegative. Sequencing was done on a sample of PBMCs. In this chain, TRBV9 is recombined with TRBJ1-1, with a weak D call of TRBD1 (5 bases match). The CDR3 amino acid sequence is: CASTGGIGNTEAFF. The DNA is TGTGCCAGCACCGGGGGTATAGGGAACACTGAAGCTTTCTTT.